Following are 30 T cell receptor beta chains from one sample sequenced in a study of identical twins. TCRdb reprocessed the 5' RACE reads via MiXCR and lists one record per CDR3 protein. This sample has fewer than 500,000 distinct CDR3 sequences; roughly an eighth occur once, and the top ten carry approximately 1%. Another study also made use of these data, one on yellow fever vaccine responses in identical twins.

The sequenced sample was CD4+ T cells sorted from blood. These receptors were collected from a woman between 18 and 29 years old in good health.

The genes are TRBV5-6 and TRBJ2-1; 10 nucleotides line up with TRBD2. CDR1 and CDR2 from the germline V gene are SGHDT and YYEEEE. The junction had 5 bases not matched to a gene; V was cut back by 0 bases and J by 8 bases. The CDR3 totals 15 residues. The CDR3 sequence is CASSLELAGFDEQFF. DNA for the CDR3: TGTGCCAGCAGCTTGGAACTAGCGGGATTTGATGAGCAGTTCTTC.

The CDR3 DNA reads as TGTGCCAGCAGCCTGACGACAGGTGTCTATGGCTACACCTTC. This gives the protein CASSLTTGVYGYTF. V usage is TRBV5-6 and J usage is TRBJ1-2; perhaps TRBD1 as D (6 bases). From germline, CDR1 is SGHDT and CDR2 YYEEEE. The CDR3 is 14 residues long. Trimming pared 4 bases from V and 4 bases from J, leaving 14 bases between.

A few counts support this clonotype. The chain combines TRBV10-3 with TRBJ2-1, with D perhaps matching TRBD2 (5 bases). Trimming stripped 2 bases from V and 10 bases from J, with 15 bases between. Per the germline V gene, CDR1 is ENHRY and CDR2 is SYGVKD. The CDR3 has 14 amino acids. CDR3 in amino acids: CAISEGTDFFEQFF. The CDR3 region has the DNA TGTGCCATCAGTGAGGGAACGGACTTTTTCGAGCAGTTCTTC.

This clonotype was seen more than once but under ten times. V and J are TRBV12-3 or TRBV12-4 and TRBJ2-4, with 7 bases matching TRBD1. V shed 2 bases and J 6 bases; nucleotides not matched to a gene: 4. The CDR3 contains 14 residues. In nucleotides, the CDR3 is TGTGCCAGCAGTTTAACCTACAGGGGAAACATTCAGTACTTC. Translating gives CASSLTYRGNIQYF.

The chain couples TRBV29-1 to TRBJ2-5; 8 positions agree with TRBD1. Germline CDR1 and CDR2: SQVTM and ANQGSEA. With V trimmed by 4 bases and J by 6 bases, 13 bases remained unmatched. The CDR3 extends over 15 amino acids. CDR3 DNA: TGCAGCGTTGGTTCAGGGGGCCAACTCAGTCAGACCCAGTACTTC. Its protein is CSVGSGGQLSQTQYF.

The sample holds a few counts of this clonotype. The chain links TRBV6-5 to TRBJ2-6, with D hard to call. The V end was cut by 0 bases, the J end by 2 bases, with 8 bases between. The CDR3 runs 16 residues. Germline V lookup: CDR1 MNHEY, CDR2 SVGAGI. CDR3 nucleotides: TGTGCCAGCAGTTACTCTGGGTTAACTGGGGCCAACGTCCTGACTTTC. Translation: CASSYSGLTGANVLTF.

This sequence joins TRBV5-1 and TRBJ2-5; 7 nucleotides line up with TRBD2. With 0 bases clipped from V and 5 bases from J, the junction kept 10 bases outside the gene matches. The CDR3 totals 16 residues. Germline V gene lookup returns CDR1 SGHRS and CDR2 YFSETQ. CDR3 region: CASSLGQRGEAETQYF. DNA of the CDR3: TGCGCCAGCAGCTTGGGTCAACGGGGGGAGGCGGAGACCCAGTACTTC.

V and J are TRBV12-3 or TRBV12-4 and TRBJ2-1; D possibly corresponds to TRBD2 (6 bases). CDR3 size: 16 residues. V was pared by 3 bases and J by 0 bases, with 12 bases between. The CDR3 DNA is TGTGCCAGCAGTTTTTCCGGGGGTCCCTCCTACAATGAGCAGTTCTTC. Residues: CASSFSGGPSYNEQFF.

The genes are TRBV3-1 and TRBJ1-1; D not certain. In germline, CDR1 is LGHDT, CDR2 YNNKEL (reference sequence). Trimming cost V 4 bases and J 1 base, with 10 bases left between them. The CDR3 loop spans 14 amino acids. Here the CDR3 reads CASSRREGNTEAFF. The CDR3 DNA reads TGTGCCAGCAGCCGTCGGGAGGGGAACACTGAAGCTTTCTTT.

There are a few counts of this clonotype. The chain carries TRBV15 and TRBJ2-1; D gene unclear. The germline V gene has CDR1 LNHNV and CDR2 YYDKDF (reference sequence). This CDR3 contains 14 residues. V dropped 1 base and J dropped 7 bases, with 11 bases sitting between them. The CDR3 nucleotides are TGTGCCACCAGCAGAGGAATCTCGTGGAATGAGCAGTTCTTC. It translates to CATSRGISWNEQFF.

The chain links TRBV4-2 to TRBJ2-1; D is perhaps TRBD2 (6 bases). Between the trimmed V and J ends, which lost 0 bases and 8 bases, there was a span of 8 bases. CDR1 is LGHNA, CDR2 YNFKEQ, per germline. This CDR3 comprises 13 residues. This chain's CDR3 is CASSQDRDYEQFF. In DNA form, the CDR3 reads TGTGCCAGCAGCCAAGATAGGGACTATGAGCAGTTCTTC.

The chain recombines TRBV29-1 with TRBJ2-3; TRBD2 matches 8 bases. This CDR3 comprises 14 residues. V lost 2 bases, J lost 9 bases, and 10 bases stayed unmatched. The germline V gene encodes CDR1 SQVTM and CDR2 ANQGSEA. The CDR3 DNA reads as TGCAGCGTTGAATTCGGGAGGGCCGGCCAAACGCAGTATTTT. It is translated as CSVEFGRAGQTQYF.

The sample holds a few counts of this clonotype. This chain uses TRBV6-1 with TRBJ2-4, with D perhaps TRBD2 (6 bases). The CDR3 has 16 amino acids. Germline CDR1 reads MNHNS; CDR2 reads SASEGT. Trimming removed 5 bases from V and 6 bases from J, with 20 bases in between. The CDR3 nucleotides are TGTGCCAGCAGTCAGCACGGAGGGGCCCCGGGAAACATTCAGTACTTC. As protein: CASSQHGGAPGNIQYF.

This clonotype occurred a few times. This chain links TRBV3-1 with TRBJ1-6; 7 bases match TRBD1. Germline CDR1 reads LGHDT; CDR2 reads YNNKEL (reference sequence). The length of the CDR3 is 14 residues. Unmatched junction bases numbered 6, after V lost 6 bases and J lost 7 bases. CDR3 residues: CASRVGTANSPLHF. The DNA for the CDR3 is TGTGCCAGCAGAGTGGGGACAGCCAATTCACCCCTCCACTTT.

This clonotype appeared many times. The chain's CDR3 is CASSLEWTGGLEPQYF. The CDR3 DNA follows: TGCGCCAGCAGCTTGGAGTGGACAGGGGGTCTGGAGCCCCAGTACTTC. The V call is TRBV5-1, the J call TRBJ2-5, with TRBD1 identical over 10 bases. CDR3 length: 16 amino acids. V shed 0 bases and J 9 bases; nucleotides not matched to a gene: 11. Per the germline V gene, CDR1 is SGHRS and CDR2 is YFSETQ. The variable domain in full, with the rest retrieved from reference TRBV5-1 and TRBJ2-5, is KAGVTQTPRYLIKTRGQQVTLSCSPISGHRSVSWYQQTPGQGLQFLFEYFSETQRNKGNFPGRFSGRQFSNSRSEMNVSTLELGDSALYLCASSLEWTGGLEPQYFGPGTRLLVL.

This clonotype was picked up a small number of times. V usage is TRBV5-4 and J usage is TRBJ1-2, with D unresolved. The CDR3 is 20 amino acids. V was trimmed by 2 bases and J by 1 base, leaving 27 bases between them. CDR1 SGHNT and CDR2 YYREEE come from the germline V gene (reference sequence). CDR3 region: CASSFLQKSSTPLHNYGYTF. In DNA form, the CDR3 reads TGTGCCAGCAGCTTTCTTCAGAAGTCCTCGACACCACTCCATAACTATGGCTACACCTTC.

V gene TRBV4-3 combines with J gene TRBJ2-7; 7 bases line up with TRBD1. In germline, CDR1 is LGHNA, CDR2 YSLEER. There are 14 residues in the CDR3. With 2 bases clipped from V and 3 bases from J, the junction kept 4 bases outside the gene matches. In nucleotides, the CDR3 is TGCGCCAGCAGCCAAAACAGGGGTGGCTACGAGCAGTACTTC. This gives the protein CASSQNRGGYEQYF.

This chain's CDR3 is CASSQEGGATDTQYF. For the CDR3, the DNA is TGCGCCAGCAGCCAAGAGGGTGGAGCAACAGATACGCAGTATTTT. The chain couples TRBV4-3 to TRBJ2-3; no clear D. Germline V gene data show CDR1 as LGHNA and CDR2 as YSLEER. This CDR3 has 15 amino acids. The ends were cut back, 0 bases at V and 3 bases at J, with 10 bases in the middle.

The chain recombines TRBV7-3 with TRBJ2-2, with 7 positions matching TRBD1. This CDR3 region has 17 residues. The junction had 10 bases not matched to a gene; V was cut back by 4 bases and J by 2 bases. CDR1 is SGHTA, CDR2 FQGTGA, per germline. This CDR3 reads CASSSDPTGANTGELFF. DNA of the CDR3: TGTGCCAGCAGCTCCGATCCAACAGGGGCCAACACCGGGGAGCTGTTTTTT.

This clonotype was seen more than once but under ten times. The chain uses TRBV6-1 and TRBJ1-5; TRBD1 might be the D (5 bases). Germline V gene lookup returns CDR1 MNHNS and CDR2 SASEGT. This CDR3 is 13 amino acids long. Trimming shortened V by 3 bases and J by 6 bases, and 9 bases separated the two germline ends. The CDR3 sequence is CASSDWGSQPQHF. DNA for the CDR3: TGTGCCAGCAGTGATTGGGGGTCTCAGCCCCAGCATTTT.

This clonotype was seen ten or more times. This chain links TRBV7-6 with TRBJ2-5; D is uncertain. The CDR3 contains 15 residues. Germline V gene lookup returns CDR1 SGHVS and CDR2 FNYEAQ. Trimming stripped 2 bases from V and 2 bases from J, with 12 bases between. The CDR3 DNA follows: TGTGCCAGCAGCTTAAGTGGGCAGGAGCAAGAGACCCAGTACTTC. This gives the protein CASSLSGQEQETQYF.

This clonotype was picked up a small number of times. The V and J genes are TRBV10-3 and TRBJ1-5; 8 nucleotides line up with TRBD1. The J segment lost 2 bases and the V segment lost 2 bases, leaving 8 bases of the junction unmatched. CDR1 ENHRY and CDR2 SYGVKD come from the germline V gene. This CDR3 region has 17 residues. The CDR3 loop reads CAISEDPGQGGNQPQHF. The CDR3 region has the DNA TGTGCCATCAGTGAGGACCCAGGACAGGGTGGCAATCAGCCCCAGCATTTT.

This chain links TRBV11-2 with TRBJ2-2, with 9 nucleotides matching TRBD2. This CDR3 spans 21 amino acids. J gave up 0 bases and V 5 bases, and 19 bases lay outside the gene matches. Germline lookup yields CDR1 SGHAT and CDR2 FQNNGV. CDR3 loop: CASSLLLWSSGANANTGELFF. CDR3 bases: TGTGCCAGCAGCCTCTTATTGTGGTCTAGCGGGGCGAACGCGAACACCGGGGAGCTGTTTTTT.

The J gene is TRBJ2-6, the V gene TRBV12-3 or TRBV12-4, with a weak D call TRBD1 (5 bases). V was shortened by 6 bases and J by 0 bases, with 9 bases between the two germline ends. This CDR3 has 15 residues. CDR3 region: CASSQGHSGANVLTF. DNA of the CDR3: TGTGCCAGCAGCCAGGGTCACTCTGGGGCCAACGTCCTGACTTTC.

V is TRBV6-2 or TRBV6-3 and J is TRBJ2-7; D may be TRBD1 (6 bases). The CDR3 covers 14 residues. Germline V gene data show CDR1 as MNHEY and CDR2 as SVGEGT. V was shortened by 3 bases and J by 6 bases, with 15 bases between the two germline ends. The CDR3 DNA is TGTGCCAGCAGTTATGGGGACACGTTATCCGAGCAGTACTTC. Its translation: CASSYGDTLSEQYF.

The chain couples TRBV5-1 to TRBJ1-6; D gene uncertain. In germline, CDR1 is SGHRS, CDR2 YFSETQ. The germline V and J ends were trimmed by 5 bases and 8 bases, with 11 bases remaining between them. This CDR3 has 13 amino acids. The CDR3 loop is CASSWGYDSPLHF. CDR3 bases: TGCGCCAGCAGTTGGGGATATGATTCACCCCTCCACTTT.

This clonotype was seen at least ten times. CDR3 bases: TGCGCCAGCAGCTTGGAGGGGTTTCTCAAACAAGAGACCCAGTACTTC. This sequence encodes CASSLEGFLKQETQYF. The chain recombines TRBV5-1 with TRBJ2-5, with D maybe TRBD1 (5 bases). The germline CDR1 and CDR2 sequences are SGHRS and YFSETQ. V lost 0 bases and J lost 2, with 14 bases in between. The CDR3 has 16 amino acids.

The chain combines TRBV13 with TRBJ2-1; 12 bases agree with TRBD1. The CDR3 runs 15 residues. The germline gives CDR1 PRHDT, CDR2 FYEKMQ (reference sequence). J gave up 7 bases and V 5 bases, and 6 bases lay outside the gene matches. The CDR3 DNA follows: TGTGCCAGCAGCCAAACGGGACAGGGGGCTAATGAGCAGTTCTTC. This encodes CASSQTGQGANEQFF.

This clonotype has only one observation. V gene TRBV15 combines with J gene TRBJ1-3, with unresolved D. V lost 5 bases to trimming and J lost 0 bases, with 17 bases between them. Germline CDR1 is LNHNV and CDR2 is YYDKDF (reference sequence). The CDR3 loop spans 17 amino acids. The CDR3 nucleotides are TGTGCCACCAGCCTAGAGAGGCTTCGGTCCTCTGGAAACACCATATATTTT. Protein product: CATSLERLRSSGNTIYF.

The gene calls are TRBV29-1 and TRBJ2-5; 7 bases align to TRBD2. The CDR3 spans 13 residues. Germline V gene lookup returns CDR1 SQVTM and CDR2 ANQGSEA. The ends lost 6 bases at V and 4 bases at J; junction bases unmatched: 8. The CDR3 DNA sequence: TGCAGCGTCCCTTCGTTAGCGGGAGAGACCCAGTACTTC. Translated, it gives CSVPSLAGETQYF.